The T cell receptor (beta chain) under discussion was sequenced for a study of control samples from healthy donors and cancer patients. Repertoires were generated with immunoSEQ multiplex PCR, while TCRdb's copy carries only in-frame clones and drops some. The sample contains more than 140,000 clones, roughly 92% of which appear only once. This receptor was identified in a man aged 40-49 years in good health. The sequencing sample was made of blood.

CDR3 in amino acids: CASSLQRLAGVGNEQFF. CDR3 bases: TGTGCCAGCAGCTTACAAAGACTAGCGGGAGTAGGGAATGAGCAGTTCTTC. The chain is built from TRBV7-3 and TRBJ2-1; TRBD2 matches at 12 bases. Germline V gene sequence: CDR1 SGHTA, CDR2 FQGTGA. CDR3 length equals 17 residues. Trimming cost V 2 bases and J 7 bases; bases outside gene matches: 9.